The rows below give T cell receptor beta chains drawn from one sample of a study of shared clonotypes between healthy human individuals. Here immunoSEQ multiplex PCR was the method, and the copy in TCRdb shows in-frame clones only, minus some. Here the sample spans 850,000 to 1,200,000 clones, 65% to 80% being singletons. The sample consisted of memory CD4+ T cells sorted from blood. The receptors were gathered from a man aged 18 to 29 in good health. The CDR3 runs from the conserved cysteine through the conserved F or W.

j_call,v_call,cdr3_aa
TRBJ1-3,TRBV2,CASSGPGREAGNTIYF
TRBJ2-2,TRBV9,CASSVASGGELFF
TRBJ2-7,TRBV6-1,CASSSAGTSIYEQYF
TRBJ2-5,TRBV7-8,CASSPSVNRMPRETQYF
TRBJ1-2,TRBV6-6,CASSYARGAYGYTF
TRBJ1-4,TRBV5-1,CASSLGTTTNEKLFF
TRBJ2-1,TRBV7-9,CASSLAQGASYNEQFF
TRBJ1-1,TRBV7-2,CASSRGTENTEAFF
TRBJ1-1,TRBV20-1,CSAGVELAFF
TRBJ1-6,TRBV25-1,CASSESLGQLNYSPLHF